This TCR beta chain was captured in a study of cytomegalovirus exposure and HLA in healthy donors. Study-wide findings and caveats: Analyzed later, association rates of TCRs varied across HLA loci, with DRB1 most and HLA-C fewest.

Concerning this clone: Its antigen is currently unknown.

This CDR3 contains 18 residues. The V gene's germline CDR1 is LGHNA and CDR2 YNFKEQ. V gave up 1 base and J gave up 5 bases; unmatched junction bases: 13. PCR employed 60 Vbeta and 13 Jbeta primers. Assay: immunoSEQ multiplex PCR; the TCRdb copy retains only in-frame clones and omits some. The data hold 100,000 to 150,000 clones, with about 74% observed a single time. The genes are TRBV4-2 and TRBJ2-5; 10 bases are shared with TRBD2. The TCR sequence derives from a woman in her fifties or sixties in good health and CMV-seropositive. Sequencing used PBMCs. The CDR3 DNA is TGTGCCAGCAGCCAAGCGTCGGGCCAGCGGGGGGGCCATGAGACCCAGTACTTC. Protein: CASSQASGQRGGHETQYF.